This TCR beta chain came from a study of T cell changes during pregnancy in multiple sclerosis. V lost 4 bases, J lost 2 bases, and 6 bases stayed unmatched. Germline V gene data show CDR1 as SGHNT and CDR2 as YYREEE (reference sequence). This CDR3 has 15 amino acids. Sequencing was performed with immunoSEQ multiplex PCR; in TCRdb, only in-frame clones are kept and a portion is missing. This sample has under 95,000 clones, with just over 90% found just once. The source material was peripheral blood, sampled in the second trimester of pregnancy. The chain recombines TRBV5-4 with TRBJ2-1, with 7 nucleotides matching TRBD2. The sequence derives from a female donor in good health, enrolled as a control in a pregnancy study. CDR3 sequence (DNA): TGTGCCAGCAGCCTTACCGGGACTACCTACAATGAGCAGTTCTTC. Amino acid sequence: CASSLTGTTYNEQFF.